This T cell receptor (beta chain) was observed in a study of CXCR3-negative and CXCR3-positive naive CD8 T cells. Study in general: Every library held about 1.5 +/- 0.3 million TRB reads, and the total came to around 150 million. Study-wide results and caveats: Naive CXCR3-negative cells resembled naive CXCR3-positive cells in TRBV-TRBJ usage; memory cells differed. The TRB CDR3s that CXCR3-positive naive cells carried were more hydrophobic than those of CXCR3-negative naive cells. Memory CD8+ cells showed much lower diversity, while both naive subsets were comparably high.

In triplicate, each CD8+ T cell subset was sorted at 300,000 to 350,000 cells per replicate. A word on this clonotype: As yet, its antigen is unknown.

Through 5' RACE with UMI labels, the TRB cDNA libraries were prepared. TCRdb reprocessed the 5' RACE reads and reports one entry per CDR3 protein, with no DNA. The sample spans fewer than 90,000 distinct CDR3 sequences; the ten largest clones claim roughly 0.62%. The germline CDR1 and CDR2 sequences are MGHDK and SYGVNS. This CDR3 has 15 amino acids. The gene calls are TRBV25-1 and TRBJ1-1. This receptor was identified in a human donor in good health. Some clones in this sample may be carry-over from other donors' samples. The sequencing input was naive CXCR3+ CD8+ T cells from blood. The subset: CD45RO-CCR7+CD27+CD95- naive CD8+ T cells expressing CXCR3 (TNR3+). The CDR3 loop reads CASSVGGRRNTEAFF.